The 27 T cell receptor beta chains below all came from one sample that was sequenced in a study of Ad26.COV2.S vaccination and SARS-CoV-2 variants. Treatment in this sample: roughly 19 received Ad26.COV2.S at low or high dose, single or two shots; about 5 received placebo; per-sample allocation not given. All samples were drawn on day 63, counting from the first vaccine or placebo injection. Sequencing used immunoSEQ multiplex PCR; TCRdb keeps in-frame clones, though not all of them. The repertoire consists of about 680,000 clones, with 89% occurring once and the leading ten covering roughly 1.5%. This material consisted of peripheral blood, taken in a trial of Ad26.COV2.S vaccine versus placebo. Receptor source: a person aged 18-65 years who received the Ad26.COV2.S COVID-19 vaccine or a placebo.

As to this clone: This specimen includes other DNA sequences encoding the same CDR3. This chain joins TRBV30 and TRBJ1-5; a weak D match, TRBD1 (5 bases). This CDR3 contains 12 residues. Germline V gene lookup returns CDR1 GTSNPN and CDR2 SVGIG (reference sequence). Trimming took 0 bases from V and 7 from J, leaving 7 bases between them. The CDR3 DNA reads TGTGCCTGGAGTGTGGGGGGGCAGCCCCAGCATTTT. It is translated as CAWSVGGQPQHF.

This chain links TRBV4-1 with TRBJ2-5; D may be TRBD2 (6 bases). V lost 4 bases to trimming and J lost 2 bases, with 8 bases between them. This CDR3 has 13 residues. CDR1 is MGHRA, CDR2 YSYEKL, per germline. CDR3 protein: CASSRAGQETQYF. The CDR3 DNA is TGCGCCAGCAGCCGGGCGGGACAAGAGACCCAGTACTTC.

The J gene is TRBJ2-3, the V gene TRBV29-1; D may be TRBD2 (5 bases). V dropped 4 bases and J dropped 6 bases, with 11 bases sitting between them. This CDR3 contains 12 residues. Germline-derived CDR1 and CDR2 are SQVTM and ANQGSEA. CDR3 loop: CSVVLATDTQYF. The CDR3 nucleotides are TGCAGCGTTGTGCTAGCAACGGATACGCAGTATTTT.

V gene TRBV10-3 combines with J gene TRBJ2-7; D gene unclear. The CDR3 consists of 12 residues. In germline, CDR1 is ENHRY, CDR2 SYGVKD. Trimming cost V 6 bases and J 5 bases, with 11 bases left between them. The chain's CDR3 is CAISRAPDEQYF. CDR3 bases: TGTGCCATCAGCCGGGCACCGGACGAGCAGTACTTC.

The rearrangement joins TRBV6-6 to TRBJ1-2; the D gene is possibly TRBD1 (6 bases). CDR3 length: 16 residues. V lost 8 bases and J lost 4, with 23 bases in between. Germline CDR1 MNHNY, CDR2 SVGAGI (reference sequence). CDR3 sequence (DNA): TGTGCCAGCCTTAATAGGGGGGGGCTGGCAATCTATGGCTACACCTTC. Protein sequence: CASLNRGGLAIYGYTF.

The rearrangement uses TRBV7-2 and TRBJ1-1; 7 bases are a match to TRBD1. From germline, CDR1 is SGHTA and CDR2 FQGNSA. J lost 4 bases, V lost 2 bases, and 7 bases had no gene match. The CDR3 extends over 15 amino acids. This chain's CDR3 is CASSLQDRSATEAFF. CDR3 DNA sequence: TGTGCCAGCAGCTTACAGGACAGGTCTGCCACTGAAGCTTTCTTT.

This clone has a single count. This chain connects TRBV2 to TRBJ2-2, with D unresolved. Trimming stripped 7 bases from V and 5 bases from J, with 17 bases between. Germline values: CDR1 SNHLY, CDR2 FYNNEI. This CDR3 has 15 residues. This chain's CDR3 is CASTAVGIMTGELFF. The CDR3 nucleotides read TGTGCCAGCACGGCGGTGGGCATAATGACCGGGGAGCTGTTTTTT.

The V and J genes are TRBV5-1 and TRBJ1-6; possibly TRBD1 for D (6 bases). CDR1 SGHRS and CDR2 YFSETQ come from the germline V gene. The CDR3 has 13 residues. V was clipped by 4 bases and J by 14 bases, with 16 bases between them. CDR3 in DNA: TGCGCCAGCAGCCAGCGGACGGAGGGGGCCCTCCACTTT. It is translated as CASSQRTEGALHF.

This rearrangement joins TRBV15 to TRBJ1-6; 7 bases agree with TRBD1. The CDR3 has 13 amino acids. The V gene's germline CDR1 is LNHNV and CDR2 YYDKDF (reference sequence). Losses at the gene ends were 10 bases for V and 6 bases for J; bases not matched to a gene: 6. The CDR3 is CAIAGTVNSPLHF. CDR3 coding DNA: TGTGCCATCGCCGGGACAGTTAATTCACCCCTCCACTTT.

The table lists this clone with a count of one. The chain combines TRBV10-3 with TRBJ2-7; D unclear. Germline values: CDR1 ENHRY, CDR2 SYGVKD. This CDR3 is 11 amino acids long. V lost 10 bases, J lost 5 bases, and 12 bases lay in between. The CDR3 protein is CASKTGDEQYF. CDR3 in DNA: TGTGCCAGCAAGACTGGGGACGAGCAGTACTTC.

The gene calls are TRBV3-1 (or the pseudogene TRBV3-2) and TRBJ2-7; D ambiguous. The CDR3 has 14 residues. Trimming took off 1 base at V and 4 bases at J, with 11 bases between the two ends. Germline V gives CDR1 LGHDT, CDR2 YNNKEL (reference sequence). CDR3 loop: CASSQAPGIYEQYF. CDR3 DNA: TGTGCCAGCAGCCAAGCCCCCGGAATTTACGAGCAGTACTTC.

The J gene is TRBJ2-3, the V gene TRBV3-1 (or the pseudogene TRBV3-2); D not certain. The CDR3 covers 15 residues. V was pared by 0 bases and J by 4 bases, with 11 bases between. The germline gives CDR1 LGHDT, CDR2 YNNKEL (reference sequence). DNA of the CDR3: TGTGCCAGCAGCCAAGAATCAGTAGTGGCAGATACGCAGTATTTT. It encodes CASSQESVVADTQYF.

This chain links TRBV14 with TRBJ2-2; D is possibly TRBD1 (6 bases). Per the germline V gene, CDR1 is SGHDN and CDR2 is FVKESK. Trimming took off 3 bases at V and 4 bases at J, with 12 bases between the two ends. This CDR3 is 15 amino acids long. The CDR3 sequence: CASSHQGWFTGELFF. In DNA, the CDR3 is TGTGCCAGCAGCCATCAGGGGTGGTTCACCGGGGAGCTGTTTTTT.

The chain recombines TRBV4-3 with TRBJ2-3; D is undetermined. Trimming cost V 0 bases and J 2 bases, with 15 bases left between them. Germline-derived CDR1 and CDR2 are LGHNA and YSLEER. This CDR3 comprises 17 residues. Here the CDR3 reads CASSQDQVDGYTDTQYF. In nucleotides, the CDR3 is TGCGCCAGCAGCCAAGATCAGGTGGACGGATACACAGATACGCAGTATTTT.

V and J are TRBV3-1 (or the pseudogene TRBV3-2) and TRBJ2-3; D might be TRBD1 (6 bases). This CDR3 is 16 amino acids long. V dropped 0 bases and J dropped 8 bases, with 18 bases sitting between them. Per germline, CDR1 LGHDT and CDR2 YNNKEL (reference sequence). The CDR3 coding sequence is TGTGCCAGCAGCCAAGAGGCGGGCACAGGGTCGGGTACGCAGTATTTT. Protein sequence: CASSQEAGTGSGTQYF.

This chain connects TRBV4-3 to TRBJ2-5; 15 nucleotides match TRBD2. With V trimmed by 0 bases and J by 4 bases, 9 bases remained unmatched. CDR1 LGHNA and CDR2 YSLEER come from the germline V gene. The length of the CDR3 is 19 residues. Here the CDR3 reads CASSQDPYGTSGGLETQYF. The CDR3 DNA reads as TGCGCCAGCAGCCAAGATCCCTATGGGACTAGCGGGGGGTTAGAGACCCAGTACTTC.

The V and J genes are TRBV11-2 and TRBJ1-6; D unclear. The ends were cut back, 0 bases at V and 9 bases at J, with 3 bases in the middle. The CDR3 totals 12 residues. The V gene's germline CDR1 is SGHAT and CDR2 FQNNGV. The CDR3 region is CASSLEGSPLHF. CDR3 in DNA: TGTGCCAGCAGCTTAGAGGGTTCACCCCTCCACTTT.

This chain connects TRBV30 to TRBJ1-5, with 11 bases fitting TRBD1. Germline V gives CDR1 GTSNPN, CDR2 SVGIG (reference sequence). CDR3 size: 18 residues. V lost 2 bases, J lost 0 bases, and 9 bases stayed unmatched. The CDR3 sequence is CAWSFSGQGAYSNQPQHF. CDR3 bases: TGTGCCTGGAGTTTCTCCGGACAGGGGGCTTATAGCAATCAGCCCCAGCATTTT.

The rearrangement joins TRBV18 to TRBJ2-7; 8 bases are shared with TRBD1. Germline trimming cut 1 base from V and 4 bases from J; bases unmatched to any gene: 9. The germline V gene encodes CDR1 KGHSH and CDR2 LQKENI. The CDR3 has 16 residues. CDR3 sequence (DNA): TGTGCCAGCTCACCACTCCCAACGACAGGGGCGTACGAGCAGTACTTC. It encodes CASSPLPTTGAYEQYF.

The chain couples TRBV2 to TRBJ1-5; D gene uncertain. The CDR3 length is 13 residues. Germline loops: CDR1 SNHLY, CDR2 FYNNEI. The V end was cut by 3 bases, the J end by 2 bases, with 5 bases between. This chain's CDR3 is CASSESRNQPQHF. In nucleotides, the CDR3 is TGTGCCAGCAGTGAGAGCCGCAATCAGCCCCAGCATTTT.

V and J are TRBV6-5 and TRBJ2-5; 8 positions match TRBD1. Germline lookup yields CDR1 MNHEY and CDR2 SVGAGI. The length of the CDR3 is 14 residues. J was trimmed by 5 bases and V by 0 bases; bases with no gene match: 2. CDR3 DNA: TGTGCCAGCAGTTACTCGGACAGGGCGGAGACCCAGTACTTC. This gives the protein CASSYSDRAETQYF.

V gene TRBV18 combines with J gene TRBJ1-2; the D gene is possibly TRBD1 (5 bases). This CDR3 is built from 14 residues. V was shortened by 3 bases and J by 7 bases, with 15 bases between the two germline ends. Germline V lookup: CDR1 KGHSH, CDR2 LQKENI. CDR3 sequence reads: CASSPPDKAGGYTF. The CDR3 DNA reads TGTGCCAGCTCACCCCCGGACAAGGCGGGTGGCTACACCTTC.

This clone appeared a single time. The genes are TRBV9 and TRBJ2-1; the match to TRBD1 covers 9 bases. J was trimmed by 8 bases and V by 3 bases; bases with no gene match: 9. This CDR3 region has 15 residues. Per the germline V gene, CDR1 is SGDLS and CDR2 is YYNGEE. The DNA of the CDR3 is TGTGCCAGCAGCGATCCGGGACAGGGTGTGGATGAGCAGTTCTTC. It codes for CASSDPGQGVDEQFF. The complete variable domain, with remaining parts taken from reference TRBV9 and TRBJ2-1, reads DSGVTQTPKHLITATGQRVTLRCSPRSGDLSVYWYQQSLDQGLQFLIQYYNGEERAKGNILERFSAQQFPDLHSELNLSSLELGDSALYFCASSDPGQGVDEQFFGPGTRLTVL.

The rearrangement joins TRBV29-1 to TRBJ2-5; 11 bases align to TRBD1. After removal of 5 bases from V and 4 bases from J, the junction contained 12 bases not matched to a gene. The CDR3 length is 16 residues. The germline V gene encodes CDR1 SQVTM and CDR2 ANQGSEA. CDR3 loop: CSVWGIMGTGGETQYF. The CDR3 DNA is TGCAGCGTTTGGGGGATCATGGGGACAGGGGGAGAGACCCAGTACTTC.

This chain connects TRBV11-3 to TRBJ2-1; TRBD1 might be the D (6 bases). The CDR3 spans 14 residues. V gave up 6 bases and J gave up 2 bases, with 11 bases separating them. CDR1 is SGHNT and CDR2 is YENEEA in the germline V gene. CDR3: CASRKDRTYNEQFF. The CDR3, as DNA: TGTGCCAGCAGAAAAGACAGGACCTACAATGAGCAGTTCTTC.

The V gene is TRBV29-1, the J gene TRBJ1-4; maybe TRBD1 (5 bases). The CDR3 spans 13 residues. V was clipped by 4 bases and J by 7 bases, with 13 bases between them. The germline V gene encodes CDR1 SQVTM and CDR2 ANQGSEA. The CDR3 coding sequence is TGCAGCGTTGGAATGGGGGTTGGTGAAAAACTGTTTTTT. Its protein product is CSVGMGVGEKLFF.

The rearrangement links TRBV12-5 to TRBJ2-3; D remains unclear. V lost 1 base to trimming and J lost 6 bases, with 8 bases between them. The CDR3 is 13 amino acids. Germline CDR1 LGHNT, CDR2 FRNRAP. The CDR3 DNA reads as TGTGCTAGTGGTTTGGCCCTGGCCGATACGCAGTATTTT. Amino acid sequence: CASGLALADTQYF.